This T cell receptor (beta chain) was profiled in a study of CD8+CD57+ T cells in acquired aplastic anemia. In the study overall: The mean DNA yield obtained from sorted CD4+ and CD8+ cells came to 3.2 ug. In CD4+ cells, healthy donors produced an average of about 11 million reads. Overall study findings and caveats: About 30 shared CD8+ CDR3s appeared highly expressed within patients' immunodominant clones. Patients showed no significant difference from controls in CD8+ Simpson's diversity.

This CDR3 is built from 12 residues. CDR1 and CDR2 from the germline V gene are DFQATT and SNEGSKA (reference sequence). Trimming shortened V by 3 bases and J by 2 bases, and 8 bases separated the two germline ends. TCR beta VDJ and CDR3 profiling used genomic DNA as template. TCRdb called the reads again in MiXCR, with one record for every CDR3 protein. This sample has 400,000 to 450,000 distinct CDR3 sequences, with 65% to 80% found just once. With regard to this clonotype: Its target is not known.

The receptor comes from a human donor in good health, serving as a control. Sample: sorted CD4+, CD8+, or CD8+CD57+ T cells (not recorded which) from PBMCs. This chain links TRBV20-1 with TRBJ2-7; D uncertain. DNA of the CDR3: TGCAGTGCTAGTTCGGATACCTACGAGCAGTACTTC. This sequence encodes CSASSDTYEQYF.